This T cell receptor (beta chain) came from a study of blood T cell repertoires in COVID-19. Assay used: immunoSEQ multiplex PCR; TCRdb lists only in-frame clones, some missing. The sample carries under 200,000 clones, roughly 87% recorded once. The CDR3 is 12 residues long. Per the germline V gene, CDR1 is SQVTM and CDR2 is ANQGSEA. The sequencing sample was made of peripheral blood. The J gene is TRBJ2-1, the V gene TRBV29-1, with D possibly being TRBD2 (7 bases). The source is a man aged 55-75 years with active or convalescent COVID-19. CDR3 DNA: TGCAGTGGGGAGGGGGATTACAATGAGCAGTTCTTC. It specifies CSGEGDYNEQFF.